This T cell receptor beta chain comes out of a study of PD-1 blockade in classical Hodgkin lymphoma. The study's findings and limits: Complete responders' diversity at baseline resembled that of newly diagnosed patients. Reasons behind the repertoire differences stay unclear, perhaps disease activity or earlier therapy. Newly diagnosed patients had baseline TCR diversity that was reportedly lower than that of healthy donors.

Comment on this clone: The antigen remains undetermined.

Profiling relied on immunoSEQ multiplex PCR, and the TCRdb table lists in-frame clones only, not all of them. Of 45,000 to 50,000 clones in the sample, around three quarters were seen once. The CDR3 length is 14 residues. The germline V gene encodes CDR1 LNHDA and CDR2 SQIVND (reference sequence). Trimming pared 5 bases from V and 0 bases from J, leaving 10 bases between. Relapses following autologous stem cell transplantation were seen in all patients, with brentuximab vedotin exposure varying. The sequencing here drew on peripheral blood mononuclear cells (PBMCs), taken before the second cycle of nivolumab. This chain links TRBV19 with TRBJ1-1; unclear D gene. The receptor comes from a human donor with classical Hodgkin lymphoma. CDR3 sequence: CASSLPTMNTEAFF. CDR3 bases: TGTGCCAGTAGTTTGCCTACTATGAACACTGAAGCTTTCTTT.